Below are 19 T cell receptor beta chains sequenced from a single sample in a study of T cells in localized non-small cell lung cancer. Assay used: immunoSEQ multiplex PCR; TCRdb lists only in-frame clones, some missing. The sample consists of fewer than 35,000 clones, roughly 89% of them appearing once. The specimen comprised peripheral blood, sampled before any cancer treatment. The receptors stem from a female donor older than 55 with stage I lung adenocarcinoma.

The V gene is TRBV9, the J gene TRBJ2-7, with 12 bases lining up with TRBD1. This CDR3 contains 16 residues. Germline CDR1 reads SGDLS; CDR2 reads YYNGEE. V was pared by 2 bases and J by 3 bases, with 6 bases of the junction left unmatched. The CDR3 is CASSVGGTGGVYEQYF. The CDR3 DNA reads TGTGCCAGCAGCGTCGGCGGGACAGGGGGCGTCTACGAGCAGTACTTC.

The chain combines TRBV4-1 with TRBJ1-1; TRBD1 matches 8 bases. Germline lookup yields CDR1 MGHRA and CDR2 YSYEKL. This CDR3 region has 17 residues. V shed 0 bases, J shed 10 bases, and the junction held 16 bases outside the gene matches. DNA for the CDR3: TGCGCCAGCAGCCAAGATCGATCTCGGGACAGGACACGTCGAGCTTTCTTT. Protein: CASSQDRSRDRTRRAFF.

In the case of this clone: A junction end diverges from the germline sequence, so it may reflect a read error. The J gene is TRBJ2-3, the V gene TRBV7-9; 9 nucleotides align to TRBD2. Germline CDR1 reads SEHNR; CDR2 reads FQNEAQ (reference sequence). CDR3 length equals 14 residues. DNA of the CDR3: TGTGCCAGCAGCATAGCGGGAGTCGCAGATACGCAGTATTTT. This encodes CASSIAGVADTQYF.

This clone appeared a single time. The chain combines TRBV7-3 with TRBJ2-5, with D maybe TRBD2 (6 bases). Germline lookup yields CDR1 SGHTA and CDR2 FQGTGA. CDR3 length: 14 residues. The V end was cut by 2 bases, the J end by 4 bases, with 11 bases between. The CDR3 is CASSLGRPGETQYF. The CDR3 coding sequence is TGTGCCAGCAGCTTAGGGAGGCCGGGAGAGACCCAGTACTTC.

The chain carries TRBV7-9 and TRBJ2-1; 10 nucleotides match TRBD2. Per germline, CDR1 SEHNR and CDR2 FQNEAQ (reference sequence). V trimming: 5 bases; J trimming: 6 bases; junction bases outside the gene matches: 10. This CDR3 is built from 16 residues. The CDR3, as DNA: TGTGCCAGCAGCCTGGGACTAGCGCGATTCGTCAATGAGCAGTTCTTC. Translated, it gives CASSLGLARFVNEQFF. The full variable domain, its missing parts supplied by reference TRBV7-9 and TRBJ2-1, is DTGVSQNPRHKITKRGQNVTFRCDPISEHNRLYWYRQTLGQGPEFLTYFQNEAQLEKSRLLSDRFSAERPKGSFSTLEIQRTEQGDSAMYLCASSLGLARFVNEQFFGPGTRLTVL.

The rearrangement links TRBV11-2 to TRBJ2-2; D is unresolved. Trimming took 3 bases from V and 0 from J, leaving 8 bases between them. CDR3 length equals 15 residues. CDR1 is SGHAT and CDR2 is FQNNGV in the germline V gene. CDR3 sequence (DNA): TGTGCCAGCAGCTTCAGTCAGACGAACACCGGGGAGCTGTTTTTT. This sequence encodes CASSFSQTNTGELFF.

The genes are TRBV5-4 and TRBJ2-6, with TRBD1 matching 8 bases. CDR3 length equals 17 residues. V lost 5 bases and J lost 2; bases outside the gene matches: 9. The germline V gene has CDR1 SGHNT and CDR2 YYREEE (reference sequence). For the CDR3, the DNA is TGTGCCAGCAGTGACGACAGGGGCAGGACTGGGGCCAACGTCCTGACTTTC. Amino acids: CASSDDRGRTGANVLTF.

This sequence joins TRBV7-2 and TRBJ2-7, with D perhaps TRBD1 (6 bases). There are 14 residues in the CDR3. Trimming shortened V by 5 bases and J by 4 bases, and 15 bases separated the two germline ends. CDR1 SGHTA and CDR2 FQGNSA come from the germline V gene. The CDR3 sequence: CASSGNRVDYEQYF. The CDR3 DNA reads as TGTGCCAGCAGCGGAAACAGGGTGGATTACGAGCAGTACTTC.

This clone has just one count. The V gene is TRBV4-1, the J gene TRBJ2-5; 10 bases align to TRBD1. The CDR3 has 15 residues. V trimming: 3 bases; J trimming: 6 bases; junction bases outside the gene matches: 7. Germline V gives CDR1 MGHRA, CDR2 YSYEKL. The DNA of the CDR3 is TGCGCCAGCAGCCATAAGACAGGGGGCGAAAAGACCCAGTACTTC. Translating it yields CASSHKTGGEKTQYF.

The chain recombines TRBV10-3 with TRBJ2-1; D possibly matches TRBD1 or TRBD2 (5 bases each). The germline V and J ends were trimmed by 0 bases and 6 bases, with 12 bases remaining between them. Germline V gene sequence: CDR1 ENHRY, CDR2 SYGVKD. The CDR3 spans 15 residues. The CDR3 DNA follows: TGTGCCATCAGTGAGTCGGAACTAGGGGCCAATGAGCAGTTCTTC. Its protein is CAISESELGANEQFF.

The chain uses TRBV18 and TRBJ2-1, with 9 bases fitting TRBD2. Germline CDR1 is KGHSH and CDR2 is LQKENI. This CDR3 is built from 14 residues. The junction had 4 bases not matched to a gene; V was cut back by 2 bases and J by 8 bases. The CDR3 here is CASSPDRTSDEQFF. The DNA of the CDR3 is TGTGCCAGCTCACCAGATAGGACTAGCGATGAGCAGTTCTTC.

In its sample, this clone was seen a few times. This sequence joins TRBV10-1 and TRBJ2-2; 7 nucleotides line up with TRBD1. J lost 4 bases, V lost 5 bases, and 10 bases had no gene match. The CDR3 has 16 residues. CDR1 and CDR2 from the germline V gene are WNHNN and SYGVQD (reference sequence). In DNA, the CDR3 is TGCGCCAGCAGTTACTACCCGACAGGGTCCACCGGGGAGCTGTTTTTT. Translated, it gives CASSYYPTGSTGELFF.

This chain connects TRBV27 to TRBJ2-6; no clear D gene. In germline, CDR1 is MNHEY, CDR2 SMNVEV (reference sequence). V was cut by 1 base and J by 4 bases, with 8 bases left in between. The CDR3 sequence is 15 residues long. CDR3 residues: CASSLWSVGANVLTF. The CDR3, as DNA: TGTGCCAGCAGTTTATGGTCAGTCGGGGCCAACGTCCTGACTTTC.

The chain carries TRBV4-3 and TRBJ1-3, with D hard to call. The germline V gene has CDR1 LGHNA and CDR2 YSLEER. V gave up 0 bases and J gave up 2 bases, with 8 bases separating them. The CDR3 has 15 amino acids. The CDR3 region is CASSQDRRTGNTIYF. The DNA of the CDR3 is TGCGCCAGCAGCCAAGATCGCAGGACTGGAAACACCATATATTTT.

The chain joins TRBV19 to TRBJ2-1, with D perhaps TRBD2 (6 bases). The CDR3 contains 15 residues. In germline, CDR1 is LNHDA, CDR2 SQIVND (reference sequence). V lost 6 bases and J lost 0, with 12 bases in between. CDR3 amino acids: CASSFRGNSYNEQFF. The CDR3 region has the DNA TGTGCCAGTAGCTTCCGGGGGAACTCCTACAATGAGCAGTTCTTC.

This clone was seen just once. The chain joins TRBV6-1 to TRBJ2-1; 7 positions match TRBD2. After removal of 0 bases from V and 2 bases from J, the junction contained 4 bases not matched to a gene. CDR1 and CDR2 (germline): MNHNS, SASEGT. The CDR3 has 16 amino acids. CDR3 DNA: TGTGCCAGCAGTGAAGCGAGCGGGGCCCCCTACAATGAGCAGTTCTTC. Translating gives CASSEASGAPYNEQFF.

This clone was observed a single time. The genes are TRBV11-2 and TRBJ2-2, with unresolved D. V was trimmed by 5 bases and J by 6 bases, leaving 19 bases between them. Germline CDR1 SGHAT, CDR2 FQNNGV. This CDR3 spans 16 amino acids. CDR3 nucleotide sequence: TGTGCCAGCAGCCCGCCGCGGCCAGCCCGGGCCGGGGAGCTGTTTTTT. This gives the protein CASSPPRPARAGELFF.

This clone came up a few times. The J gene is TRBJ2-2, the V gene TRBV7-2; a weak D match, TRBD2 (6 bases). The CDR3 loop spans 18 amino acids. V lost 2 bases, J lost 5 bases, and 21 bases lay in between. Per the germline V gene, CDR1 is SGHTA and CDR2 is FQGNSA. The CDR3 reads CASSLRLGEVGWTGELFF. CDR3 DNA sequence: TGTGCCAGCAGCTTACGATTAGGGGAGGTGGGATGGACCGGGGAGCTGTTTTTT.

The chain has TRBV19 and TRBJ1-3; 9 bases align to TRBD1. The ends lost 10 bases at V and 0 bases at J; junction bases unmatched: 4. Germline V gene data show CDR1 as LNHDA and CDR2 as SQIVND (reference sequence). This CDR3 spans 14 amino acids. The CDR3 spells CAKGQGFSGNTIYF. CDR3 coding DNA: TGTGCCAAGGGACAGGGCTTCTCTGGAAACACCATATATTTT.